The 24 T cell receptor beta chains listed next were all sequenced from one sample in a study of neurological immune-mediated disorders. TCRdb used MiXCR to reprocess the 5' RACE reads, holding one entry per CDR3 protein. The repertoire consists of tens of thousands of distinct CDR3 sequences, with 10% to 15% occurring once and the leading ten covering about 2.5%. Time point here: longitudinal time-point 2. The sequenced sample consisted of PBMCs. The receptors come from a woman aged 40 to 50 in good health.

This clonotype was recorded at least ten times. The V call is TRBV5-6, the J call TRBJ1-1; tentatively, D is TRBD1 (6 bases). CDR1 and CDR2 (germline): SGHDT, YYEEEE. The CDR3 is made up of 18 amino acids. Trimming left V 3 bases short and J 0 bases short, with 21 bases between. The CDR3 coding sequence is TGTGCCAGCAGCTATGGGGGGGGCCGAACCGCGATGAACACTGAAGCTTTCTTT. As protein: CASSYGGGRTAMNTEAFF.

This clonotype was seen ten or more times. J is TRBJ1-5 and V is TRBV6-2 or TRBV6-3, with D possibly being TRBD1 (6 bases). The germline V and J ends were trimmed by 0 bases and 5 bases, with 20 bases remaining between them. This CDR3 contains 18 residues. In germline, CDR1 is MNHEY, CDR2 SVGEGT. The CDR3 is CASSYSISSGADYQPQHF. As DNA, the CDR3 is TGTGCCAGCAGTTACTCGATCTCTTCAGGGGCAGACTATCAGCCCCAGCATTTT.

The V call is TRBV7-2, the J call TRBJ1-1, with D tentatively TRBD1 (5 bases). Germline values: CDR1 SGHTA, CDR2 FQGNSA. The CDR3 is 15 amino acids. V was trimmed by 5 bases and J by 1 base, leaving 14 bases between them. The CDR3 DNA reads TGTGCCAGCAGCCTACTACTCGGGGGGAACACTGAAGCTTTCTTT. Amino acids: CASSLLLGGNTEAFF.

The sample holds many counts of this clonotype. The genes are TRBV4-1 and TRBJ2-3, with 11 bases fitting TRBD2. V lost 1 base and J lost 7; bases outside the gene matches: 7. Germline-derived CDR1 and CDR2 are MGHRA and YSYEKL. The CDR3 sequence is 16 residues long. CDR3: CASSQVRSGGAYTQYF. CDR3 sequence (DNA): TGCGCCAGCAGCCAAGTCCGTAGCGGGGGGGCATATACGCAGTATTTT.

This clonotype showed up many times. This chain uses TRBV6-2 or TRBV6-3 with TRBJ2-2; TRBD2 matches at 12 bases. Germline trimming cut 5 bases from V and 1 base from J; bases unmatched to any gene: 5. Per the germline V gene, CDR1 is MNHEY and CDR2 is SVGEGT. CDR3 length equals 17 residues. CDR3 nucleotides: TGTGCCAGCAGTGACGTACTAGCGGGAGGGAACACCGGGGAGCTGTTTTTT. It specifies CASSDVLAGGNTGELFF.

Many counts were recorded for this clonotype. This rearrangement joins TRBV5-1 to TRBJ1-1; D is ambiguous. In germline, CDR1 is SGHRS, CDR2 YFSETQ. Trimming took off 1 base at V and 3 bases at J, with 16 bases between the two ends. The length of the CDR3 is 16 residues. The CDR3 protein is CASSLLGSNRDTEAFF. In nucleotides, the CDR3 is TGCGCCAGCAGCTTGTTGGGCTCTAATCGGGACACTGAAGCTTTCTTT.

This clonotype was recorded many times. The rearrangement uses TRBV30 and TRBJ2-1; 10 bases align to TRBD2. This CDR3 has 14 amino acids. Germline V gene sequence: CDR1 GTSNPN, CDR2 SVGIG (reference sequence). Trimming cost V 4 bases and J 9 bases; bases outside gene matches: 9. The CDR3 protein is CAWTEQREGGEQFF. CDR3 nucleotides: TGTGCCTGGACTGAACAGCGGGAGGGGGGTGAGCAGTTCTTC.

Notes on this clonotype: A read error may produce the germline difference seen at one junction end. This chain uses TRBV12-3 or TRBV12-4 with TRBJ1-1; no definite D call. The CDR3 has 14 amino acids. The CDR3 here is CASSLGIGITETFF. The CDR3 DNA sequence: TGTGCCAGCAGTTTAGGGATCGGGATCACTGAAACTTTCTTT.

This clonotype was observed at least ten times. The gene calls are TRBV12-3 or TRBV12-4 and TRBJ2-3; unclear D gene. Trimming removed 8 bases from V and 4 bases from J, with 19 bases in between. The CDR3 runs 15 residues. The CDR3 sequence is CASLYLRSCPDTQYF. CDR3 bases: TGTGCCAGCCTCTACCTCCGGAGTTGTCCAGATACGCAGTATTTT.

With regard to this clonotype: A single base separates this from a much larger clone, so it may be a read error. V usage is TRBV7-2 and J usage is TRBJ1-2, with D uncertain. Germline assignment: CDR1 SGHTA and CDR2 FQGNSA. This CDR3 has 16 residues. The V end was cut by 5 bases, the J end by 5 bases, with 21 bases between. CDR3 loop: CASSLTRSSLVYGYTF. In DNA form, the CDR3 reads TGTGCCAGCAGCCTCACGCGCAGTTCCCTTGTGTATGGCTACACCTTC.

V is TRBV5-1 and J is TRBJ2-5; 8 nucleotides agree with TRBD1. The CDR3 has 15 amino acids. CDR1 and CDR2 (germline): SGHRS, YFSETQ. With V trimmed by 4 bases and J by 5 bases, 10 bases remained unmatched. This chain's CDR3 is CASSPSTGDGETQYF. As DNA, the CDR3 is TGCGCCAGCAGCCCATCGACAGGGGATGGGGAGACCCAGTACTTC.

V is TRBV12-3 or TRBV12-4 and J is TRBJ1-5, with TRBD1 as a possible D gene (5 bases). The CDR3 consists of 14 residues. The V end lost 2 bases, the J end lost 5 bases, and 10 bases lay between the germline ends. The DNA of the CDR3 is TGTGCCAGCAGTTTATCCGGGGGGGATCAGCCCCAGCATTTT. It specifies CASSLSGGDQPQHF.

There are many counts of this clonotype. The chain links TRBV7-8 to TRBJ2-7; perhaps TRBD2 as D (5 bases). With 5 bases removed from V and 1 base from J, the gap between germline ends came to 12 bases. This CDR3 spans 14 amino acids. The germline V gene encodes CDR1 SGHVS and CDR2 FQNEAQ. The CDR3 coding sequence is TGTGCCAGCAGCATCGGACTGTCTTCCTACGAGCAGTACTTC. Its translation is CASSIGLSSYEQYF. The entire variable domain, with the rest obtained from reference TRBV7-8 and TRBJ2-7, is as follows: GAGVSQSPRYKVAKRGQDVALRCDPISGHVSLFWYQQALGQGPEFLTYFQNEAQLDKSGLPSDRFFAERPEGSVSTLKIQRTQQEDSAVYLCASSIGLSSYEQYFGPGTRLTVT.

This clonotype was observed at least ten times. The rearrangement joins TRBV7-2 to TRBJ2-1, with 10 bases identical to TRBD2. Losses at the gene ends were 4 bases for V and 9 bases for J; bases not matched to a gene: 9. Looked up from germline, CDR1 is SGHTA and CDR2 is FQGNSA. This CDR3 has 15 amino acids. CDR3 residues: CASSSSGSTLVEQFF. The CDR3 DNA sequence: TGTGCCAGCAGCTCTAGCGGGAGCACCCTGGTTGAGCAGTTCTTC.

This clonotype showed up many times. This sequence joins TRBV6-5 and TRBJ1-3; D is unclear. This CDR3 has 15 amino acids. V was shortened by 0 bases and J by 0 bases, with 6 bases between the two germline ends. Germline CDR1 reads MNHEY; CDR2 reads SVGAGI. Here the CDR3 reads CASSYSAVSGNTIYF. The CDR3 DNA is TGTGCCAGCAGTTACTCGGCCGTCTCTGGAAACACCATATATTTT.

This clonotype was found many times. The J gene is TRBJ1-1, the V gene TRBV7-2; D is uncertain. The CDR3 extends over 12 amino acids. CDR1 is SGHTA and CDR2 is FQGNSA in the germline V gene. Between the trimmed V and J ends, which lost 6 bases and 7 bases, there was a span of 12 bases. The CDR3 nucleotides are TGTGCCAGCAGTTCCTGGGGAAATGAAGCTTTCTTT. The encoded protein is CASSSWGNEAFF.

The table lists this clonotype with many counts. The chain couples TRBV18 to TRBJ2-2; 8 bases agree with TRBD2. The germline gives CDR1 KGHSH, CDR2 LQKENI. The CDR3 spans 17 residues. The ends lost 1 base at V and 3 bases at J; junction bases unmatched: 7. DNA of the CDR3: TGTGCCAGCTCACCACTGGACGGGGGGGCCTACACCGGGGAGCTGTTTTTT. This codes for CASSPLDGGAYTGELFF.

This clonotype was observed at least ten times. The chain joins TRBV10-1 to TRBJ2-3, with 9 bases identical to TRBD2. Looked up from germline, CDR1 is WNHNN and CDR2 is SYGVQD (reference sequence). V lost 6 bases and J lost 4; bases outside the gene matches: 11. The CDR3 loop spans 16 amino acids. DNA for the CDR3: TGCGCCAGCAGAGCTACCCTTAGCGGGAGAGCAGATACGCAGTATTTT. It translates to CASRATLSGRADTQYF.

This clonotype was recorded many times. The CDR3 DNA is TGTGCCAGCAGAGGGAGCGCACCTGGAAATGAGCAGTTCTTC. Translating gives CASRGSAPGNEQFF. The V gene is TRBV7-2, the J gene TRBJ2-1, with D possibly being TRBD2 (5 bases). Germline V gives CDR1 SGHTA, CDR2 FQGNSA. This CDR3 is built from 14 residues. V was cut by 6 bases and J by 7 bases, with 16 bases left in between.

This clonotype has a count of ten or more. The chain recombines TRBV6-2 or TRBV6-3 with TRBJ1-1; no clear D. The V gene's germline CDR1 is MNHEY and CDR2 SVGEGT. This CDR3 has 13 residues. The V gene lost 4 bases and the J gene lost 8 bases, with 14 bases spanning the gap. The CDR3 DNA is TGTGCCAGCAGTTCATTCTCTCACCTGGAAGCTTTCTTT. This sequence encodes CASSSFSHLEAFF.

This clonotype was counted many times. The chain employs TRBV5-8 and TRBJ2-1, with D perhaps given as TRBD1 or TRBD2 (7 bases each). Per germline, CDR1 SGHTS and CDR2 YDEGEE. V lost 2 bases and J 10 bases, leaving 22 bases between the germline ends. This CDR3 comprises 16 residues. This chain's CDR3 is CASSFSWRAGGDEQFF. The CDR3 region has the DNA TGTGCCAGCAGCTTTTCTTGGCGGGCAGGGGGGGACGAGCAGTTCTTC.

The V call is TRBV3-1, the J call TRBJ1-1; tentative D call: TRBD1 (5 bases). The CDR3 extends over 15 amino acids. Germline CDR1 LGHDT, CDR2 YNNKEL (reference sequence). Trimming took off 3 bases at V and 5 bases at J, with 16 bases between the two ends. In DNA, the CDR3 is TGTGCCAGCAGCCATGGTCGGGGGTTGGGGACTGAAGCTTTCTTT. This encodes CASSHGRGLGTEAFF.

In this sample, this clonotype turned up many times. This chain joins TRBV19 and TRBJ2-3; D possibly corresponds to TRBD2 (5 bases). V was cut by 6 bases and J by 0 bases, with 16 bases left in between. CDR3 size: 16 residues. Germline CDR1 LNHDA, CDR2 SQIVND (reference sequence). The CDR3 spells CASRDAAAASTDTQYF. The CDR3 nucleotides are TGTGCCAGTAGAGATGCAGCGGCGGCTAGCACAGATACGCAGTATTTT.

This clonotype was observed at least ten times. The V and J genes are TRBV18 and TRBJ2-2, with D possibly matching TRBD2 (6 bases). V was trimmed by 4 bases and J by 11 bases, leaving 11 bases between them. The CDR3 runs 12 residues. CDR1 is KGHSH and CDR2 is LQKENI in the germline V gene. The CDR3 region is CASSRGIRELFF. CDR3 nucleotides: TGTGCCAGCTCACGCGGGATCAGAGAGCTGTTTTTT.